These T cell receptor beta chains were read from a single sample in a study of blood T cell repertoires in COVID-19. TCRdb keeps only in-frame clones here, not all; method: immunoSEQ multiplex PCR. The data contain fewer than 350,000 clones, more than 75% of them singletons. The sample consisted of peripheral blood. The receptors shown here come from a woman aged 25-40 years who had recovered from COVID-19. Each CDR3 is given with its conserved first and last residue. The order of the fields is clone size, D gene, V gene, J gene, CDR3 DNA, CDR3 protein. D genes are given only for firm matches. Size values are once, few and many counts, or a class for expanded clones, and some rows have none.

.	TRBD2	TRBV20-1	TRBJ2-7	TGCAGTGCGCCAACGGGGGGCGAGCAGTACTTC	CSAPTGGEQYF
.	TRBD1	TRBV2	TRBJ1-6	TGTGCCAGCAGGGGACAGCCACCCGATAATTCACCCCTCCACTTT	CASRGQPPDNSPLHF
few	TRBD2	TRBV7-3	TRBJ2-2	TGTGCCAGCAGCTTCGGACTAGCGGGAGGGTTCACCGGGGAGCTGTTTTTT	CASSFGLAGGFTGELFF
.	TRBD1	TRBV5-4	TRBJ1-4	TGTGCCAGCAGCAGTTGGACAGGGGATAGTGAAAAACTGTTTTTT	CASSSWTGDSEKLFF
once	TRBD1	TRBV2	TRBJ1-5	TGTGCCAGCAGCGCGGACAGGGGCAATCAGCCCCAGCATTTT	CASSADRGNQPQHF
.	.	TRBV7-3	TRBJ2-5	TGTGCCAGCAGCCCGCAGGGAAACAAGTTTGGGGAGACCCAGTACTTC	CASSPQGNKFGETQYF
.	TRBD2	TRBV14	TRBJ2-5	TGTGCCAGCAGCCAAGGGCTAGCGGGACGGGAGACCCAGTACTTC	CASSQGLAGRETQYF
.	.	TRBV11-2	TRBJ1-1	TGTGCCAGCAGCTTCACAGGGACGGAAGCTTTCTTT	CASSFTGTEAFF
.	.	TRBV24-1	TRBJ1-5	TGTGCCACCGGTGGCGCCGCGGCGGGCAATCAGCCCCAGCATTTT	CATGGAAAGNQPQHF
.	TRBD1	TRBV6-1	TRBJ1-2	TGTGCCAGCAGTGAAGCGCCAGGGGGGCACTATGGCTACACCTTC	CASSEAPGGHYGYTF
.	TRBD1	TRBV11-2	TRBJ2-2	TGTGCCAGCAGCTTAGTTGACAGGGGGAACACCGGGGAGCTGTTTTTT	CASSLVDRGNTGELFF
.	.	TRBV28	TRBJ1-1	TGTGCCAGCAGTTTGTTTACTAAGTCGTACACTGAAGCTTTCTTT	CASSLFTKSYTEAFF
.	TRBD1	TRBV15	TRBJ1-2	TGTGCCACCAGCAGAGGACCTCAGGGGGCGGAGGGCTACACCTTC	CATSRGPQGAEGYTF
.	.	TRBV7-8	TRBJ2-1	TGTGCCAGCAGCTTAGCGGGGGGGGCTGAGCAGTTCTTC	CASSLAGGAEQFF
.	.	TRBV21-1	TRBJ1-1	TGTGCCAGCAGCAAAGCACCCAACCGGGTTCCAGCTGAAGCTTTCTTT	CASSKAPNRVPAEAFF
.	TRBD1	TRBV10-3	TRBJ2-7	TGTGCCATCAGTGACCCGGGACAGGGCCACGAGCAGTACTTC	CAISDPGQGHEQYF
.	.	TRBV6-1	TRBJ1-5	TGTGCCAGCAGTGATCTAGGGGCGCGTCAGCCCCAGCATTTT	CASSDLGARQPQHF
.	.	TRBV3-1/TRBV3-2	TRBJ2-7	TGTGCCAGCAGCCCCCCGAGCTACGAGCAGTACTTC	CASSPPSYEQYF
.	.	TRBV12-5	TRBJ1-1	TGTGCTAGTGGCCCCGGCACAGACGAATTGAACACTGAAGCTTTCTTT	CASGPGTDELNTEAFF
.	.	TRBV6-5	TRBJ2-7	TGTGCCAGCAGTCTCAAACCGGAGTCCTACGAGCAGTACTTC	CASSLKPESYEQYF
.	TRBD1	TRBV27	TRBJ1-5	TGTGCCAGCAGTTATACAGGGGGCGCAGGGCAGCCCCAGCATTTT	CASSYTGGAGQPQHF
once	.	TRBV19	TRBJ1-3	TGTGCCAGTAGCCCCGTCGGTACTGGAAACACCATATATTTT	CASSPVGTGNTIYF
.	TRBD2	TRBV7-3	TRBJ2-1	TGTGCCAGCAGCTCCCAGACTAGCGGGGTCTACAATGAGCAGTTCTTC	CASSSQTSGVYNEQFF
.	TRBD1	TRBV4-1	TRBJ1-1	TGCGCCAGCAGCTCGCGGACAGGGGTGAACACTGAAGCTTTCTTT	CASSSRTGVNTEAFF
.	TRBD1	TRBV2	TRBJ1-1	TGTGCCAGCAAGGGGGCCAAGGCTGAAGCTTTCTTT	CASKGAKAEAFF
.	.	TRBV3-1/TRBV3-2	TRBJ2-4	TGTGCCAGCAGTGAGGGACTGGCCAAAAACATTCAGTACTTC	CASSEGLAKNIQYF
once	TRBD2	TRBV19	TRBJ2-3	TGTGCCAGTAGTTCCCCTCGACTAGCGGGGGACACAGATACGCAGTATTTT	CASSSPRLAGDTDTQYF
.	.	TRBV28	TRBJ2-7	TGTGCCAGTAAGCTCTACGAGCAGTACTTC	CASKLYEQYF
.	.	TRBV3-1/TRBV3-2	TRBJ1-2	TGTGCCAGCAGCCAGGGATTGACTAAGGGTGGCTACACCTTC	CASSQGLTKGGYTF
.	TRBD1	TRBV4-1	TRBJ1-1	TGCGCCAGCAGCCAAGAGGACAGGGAGCCTGAAGCTTTCTTT	CASSQEDREPEAFF
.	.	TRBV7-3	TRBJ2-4	TGTGCCAGCAGCTCTGGGTCGGGAAACATTCAGTACTTC	CASSSGSGNIQYF
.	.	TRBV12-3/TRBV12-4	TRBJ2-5	TGTGCCAGCAGTCAAGGGGTGGGAGAGACCCAGTACTTC	CASSQGVGETQYF
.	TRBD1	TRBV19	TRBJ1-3	TGTGCCAGTAGTCCCGGGACAGGGCTTCACACCATATATTTT	CASSPGTGLHTIYF
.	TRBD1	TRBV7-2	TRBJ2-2	TGTGCCAGCAGCTTAGGGCCAGGGGGCACCGGGGAGCTGTTTTTT	CASSLGPGGTGELFF
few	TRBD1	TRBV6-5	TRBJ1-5	TGTGCCAGCAGTCCGGACAGGGGTCAGCCCCAGCATTTT	CASSPDRGQPQHF
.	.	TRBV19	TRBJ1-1	TGTGCCAGTAGTATAGCCGAAAGGGGCACTGAAGCTTTCTTT	CASSIAERGTEAFF
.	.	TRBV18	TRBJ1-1	TGTGCCAGCTCACCAAACAGGGACACTGAAGCTTTCTTT	CASSPNRDTEAFF
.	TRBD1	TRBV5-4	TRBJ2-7	TGTGCCAGCAGCTTGTGGGACAGGGGGCACGAGCAGTACTTC	CASSLWDRGHEQYF
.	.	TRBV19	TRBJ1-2	TGTGCCAGTAGTCCCAACGGGGACTATGGCTACACCTTC	CASSPNGDYGYTF
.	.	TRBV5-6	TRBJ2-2	TGTGCCAGCAGCTTGGCCTCACTTGATGCGGTCACCGGGGAGCTGTTTTTT	CASSLASLDAVTGELFF
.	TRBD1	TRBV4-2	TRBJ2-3	TGTGCCAGCAGCCAGAGGCGGACAGGGCTGGGCACAGATACGCAGTATTTT	CASSQRRTGLGTDTQYF
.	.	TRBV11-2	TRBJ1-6	TGTGCCAGCAGCTTTGGGCAAGTCCCTTCACCCCTCCACTTT	CASSFGQVPSPLHF
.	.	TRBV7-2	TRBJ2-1	TGTGCCAGCAGCTTAAGTTTTACTAGCCGGGGTGAGCAGTTCTTC	CASSLSFTSRGEQFF